Listed below are T cell receptor beta chains from one sample, sequenced in a study of cytomegalovirus exposure and HLA in healthy donors. Method: immunoSEQ multiplex PCR; TCRdb's copy keeps in-frame clones and lacks some. The sample has some 190,000 clones; approximately 86% are singletons. Sequences were obtained from PBMCs. These TCRs come from a boy aged 2 to 10 in good health and CMV-seronegative. CDR3s include the opening cysteine and the closing phenylalanine or tryptophan.

j_gene | len | v_gene | CDR3aa
TRBJ2-1 | 14 | TRBV7-9 | CASSLLLAANEQFF
TRBJ1-6 | 16 | TRBV19 | CASTTQGGQENSPLHF
TRBJ2-1 | 8 | TRBV30 | CAQGEQFF
TRBJ1-5 | 15 | TRBV27 | CASRTAGNSNQPQHF
TRBJ2-3 | 14 | TRBV10-3 | CAISGGISADTQYF
TRBJ1-4 | 15 | TRBV27 | CASSSIGTGREKLFF
TRBJ2-4 | 14 | TRBV5-1 | CASSLTRLGNIQYF
TRBJ1-3 | 14 | TRBV28 | CASSLSVPGNTIYF
TRBJ2-1 | 18 | TRBV11-1 | CASSLSATSGRLMHEQFF
TRBJ1-5 | 12 | TRBV27 | CASSQLNQPQHF
TRBJ2-5 | 16 | TRBV5-1 | CASSTLWGGDQETQYF
TRBJ2-7 | 12 | TRBV27 | CASSLRGYEQYF
TRBJ2-7 | 16 | TRBV27 | CASSRVGGSGAYEQYF
TRBJ2-7 | 14 | TRBV21-1 | CASSKDRVGYEQYF
TRBJ1-1 | 17 | TRBV14 | CASSHRLKTGPNTEAFF
TRBJ2-6 | 17 | TRBV5-8 | CASSLPQTEPGANVLTF
TRBJ2-2 | 15 | TRBV27 | CASSSRGFYTGELFF
TRBJ2-7 | 18 | TRBV5-4 | CASSLGSILAGGPYEQYF